A single T cell receptor beta chain is shown here with its context. Its antigen is still unknown. This sample's treatment: roughly 19 received Ad26.COV2.S at low or high dose, single or two shots; roughly five received placebo; per-sample allocation not given. It was on day 63 after the first vaccine or placebo injection that samples were taken. These data originate in a study of Ad26.COV2.S vaccination and SARS-CoV-2 variants. Study background: Ad26.COV2.S, an intramuscular injection, was given once or twice 56 days apart.

Notes on the study in general: It was reported that spike-specific CD8+ and CD4+ T cell responses were substantially broad after vaccination.

Profiled with immunoSEQ multiplex PCR; TCRdb holds only in-frame clones, not every one. Of hundreds of thousands of clones detected, around 87% appear once; the ten largest clones hold around 3.6%. Specimen: peripheral blood, collected in a trial of Ad26.COV2.S vaccine versus placebo. The TCR sequence derives from a person aged 18-65 years who received the Ad26.COV2.S COVID-19 vaccine or a placebo.

The CDR3 sequence is CASSYDSRNSPLHF. CDR3 in DNA: TGTGCCAGCAGTTACGACAGTAGGAATTCACCCCTCCACTTT. The chain joins TRBV6-6 to TRBJ1-6; D perhaps matches TRBD1 (5 bases). The V end lost 2 bases, the J end lost 7 bases, and 9 bases lay between the germline ends. This CDR3 region has 14 residues. From germline, CDR1 is MNHNY and CDR2 SVGAGI (reference sequence).